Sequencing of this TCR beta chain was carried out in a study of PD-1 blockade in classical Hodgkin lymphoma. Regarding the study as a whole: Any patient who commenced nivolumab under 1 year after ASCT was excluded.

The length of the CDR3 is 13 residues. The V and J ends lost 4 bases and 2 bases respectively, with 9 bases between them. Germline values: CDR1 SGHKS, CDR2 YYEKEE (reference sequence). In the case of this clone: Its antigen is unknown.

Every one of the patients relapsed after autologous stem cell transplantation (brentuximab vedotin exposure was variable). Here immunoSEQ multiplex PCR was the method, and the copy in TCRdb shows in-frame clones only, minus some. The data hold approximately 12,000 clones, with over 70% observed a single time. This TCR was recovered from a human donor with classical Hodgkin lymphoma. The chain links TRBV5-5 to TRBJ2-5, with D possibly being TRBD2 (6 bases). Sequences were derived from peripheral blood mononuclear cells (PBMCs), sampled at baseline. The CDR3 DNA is TGTGCCAGCAGCAGGGGACTTCAAGAGACCCAGTACTTC. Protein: CASSRGLQETQYF.